This T cell receptor beta chain emerged from a study of blood T cell repertoires in COVID-19. In the original analysis: Researchers report that nucleated cell counts were estimated from reference gene primer amplification. This table comes from immunoSEQ multiplex PCR, and its TCRdb copy is limited to in-frame clones, with some not included. That table supplies the V and J calls and clone size; D and trimming were determined from the DNA. The sample has about 140,000 clones; roughly 80% are singletons. The CDR3 consists of 12 residues. Trimming took 10 bases from V and 8 from J; bases not matched to a gene: 8. Germline-derived CDR1 and CDR2 are MDHEN and SYDVKM.

This clonotype was sampled from a woman older than 75 in a cohort sampled during active or convalescent COVID-19. The chain employs TRBV28 and TRBJ1-2; TRBD1 matches at 9 bases. The sequencing sample was made of peripheral blood. The CDR3 DNA reads as TGTGCCACCCGACAGGGGGTAGGCGGCTACACCTTC. Protein sequence: CATRQGVGGYTF.